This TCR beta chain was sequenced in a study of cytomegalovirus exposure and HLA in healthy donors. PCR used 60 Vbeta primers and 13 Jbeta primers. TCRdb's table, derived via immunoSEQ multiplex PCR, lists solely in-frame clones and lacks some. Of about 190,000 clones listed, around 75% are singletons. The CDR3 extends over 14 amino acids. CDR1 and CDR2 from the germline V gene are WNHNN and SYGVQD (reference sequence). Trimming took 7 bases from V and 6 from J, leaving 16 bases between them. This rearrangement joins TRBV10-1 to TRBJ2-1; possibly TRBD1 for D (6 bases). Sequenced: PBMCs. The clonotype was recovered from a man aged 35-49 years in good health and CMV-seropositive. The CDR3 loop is CASMGAGLGNEQFF. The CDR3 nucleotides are TGCGCCAGCATGGGGGCAGGGCTTGGCAATGAGCAGTTCTTC.